The next 15 T cell receptor beta chains were all read from a single sample in a study of tumor and adjacent non-tumor tissue in lung cancer. The library came from three nested PCR rounds adapted from ARM-PCR protocols. TCRdb re-called the multiplex PCR reads with MiXCR, one entry per CDR3 protein. Of 65,000 to 95,000 distinct CDR3 sequences listed, over 75% were seen once; the top ten hold about an eighth. No cell sorting was done before RNA was extracted from the tissue. The sample comprised lung tumor tissue. These TCRs come from a woman aged 45-60 years with non-small cell lung cancer.

Here the CDR3 reads CANNRTRNEQYF. CDR3 nucleotides: TGTGCCAACAATCGGACTAGAAACGAGCAGTACTTC. V usage is TRBV6-5 and J usage is TRBJ2-7, with 7 bases identical to TRBD2. The CDR3 contains 12 residues. With 10 bases clipped from V and 5 bases from J, the junction kept 8 bases outside the gene matches. The germline V gene has CDR1 MNHEY and CDR2 SVGAGI.

Turning to this clonotype: The junction departs from germline at one end; a sequencing error may be responsible. The chain uses TRBV6-1 and TRBJ2-2; 7 bases agree with TRBD2. The CDR3 loop spans 18 amino acids. Germline CDR1 is MNHNS and CDR2 is SASEGT. The CDR3 spells CVSSERANGRKDTGELFF. For the CDR3, the DNA is TGTGTCAGCAGTGAGAGGGCTAACGGGAGGAAGGACACCGGGGAGCTGTTTTTT.

Of note for this clonotype: The CDR3 does not end in the conserved phenylalanine or tryptophan, so this is likely a read error. The rearrangement uses TRBV12-3 or TRBV12-4 and TRBJ1-1; D is undetermined. The CDR3 length is 13 residues. V shed 2 bases and J shed 1 base, with 5 bases lying between them. The chain's CDR3 is CASSLTENTEAFS. The CDR3 region has the DNA TGTGCCAGCAGTTTAACTGAGAACACTGAAGCTTTCTCT.

This clonotype was detected a few times. CDR3 bases: TGCATTGCGCCGCAACTAGCGGGAGGGCTGAGCTCCTACAATGAGCAGTTCTTC. Translating gives CIAPQLAGGLSSYNEQFF. This chain joins TRBV20-1 and TRBJ2-1, with 13 nucleotides matching TRBD2. This CDR3 spans 18 amino acids. CDR1 and CDR2 (germline): DFQATT, SNEGSKA (reference sequence).

Comment on this clonotype: The CDR3 carries no conserved terminal phenylalanine or tryptophan, so it likely arises from a read error. Because the CDR3's place on the DNA is in doubt, the DNA is left out and the CDR3 is given as listed by TCRdb. The CDR3 protein is CASMGVNTEALS. The chain combines TRBV6-6 with TRBJ1-1; no check of the table's D call, TRBD1, against the DNA was made. The CDR3 is 12 amino acids in total, end residues counted. Germline V gene sequence: CDR1 MNHNY, CDR2 SVGAGI (reference sequence).

The V and J genes are TRBV4-2 and TRBJ2-1; no clear D gene. The ends were cut back, 0 bases at V and 7 bases at J, with 7 bases in the middle. This CDR3 has 13 amino acids. CDR1 is LGHNA and CDR2 is YNFKEQ in the germline V gene. In nucleotides, the CDR3 is TGTGCCAGCAGCCAAGACGCAATTAATGAGCAGTTCTTC. Amino acid sequence: CASSQDAINEQFF.

Points on this clonotype: Just one base apart from a much larger clone, this may be a read error. The rearrangement joins TRBV7-9 to TRBJ1-6, with D unresolved. The CDR3 sequence is 14 residues long. The germline CDR1 and CDR2 sequences are SEHNR and FQNEAQ (reference sequence). DNA for the CDR3: TGTGCCAGCAGCTTAAACAGTGACAATTTACCCCTCCACTTT. It is translated as CASSLNSDNLPLHF.

This clonotype was picked up a small number of times. The chain links TRBV29-1 to TRBJ2-5, with D perhaps TRBD2 (6 bases). This CDR3 region has 16 residues. CDR1 SQVTM and CDR2 ANQGSEA come from the germline V gene. Trimming left V 4 bases short and J 5 bases short, with 23 bases between. DNA of the CDR3: TGCAGCGTTGCCGGGGGTAGTGGGGGAGTTGGGGAGACCCAGTACTTC. It specifies CSVAGGSGGVGETQYF.

The V and J genes are TRBV28 and TRBJ1-1; D remains ambiguous. V was shortened by 9 bases and J by 6 bases, with 20 bases between the two germline ends. This CDR3 spans 14 amino acids. Germline V gene data show CDR1 as MDHEN and CDR2 as SYDVKM. CDR3 loop: CARNFAYGIPEAFF. The CDR3 bases are TGTGCCAGGAATTTCGCTTACGGAATACCTGAAGCTTTCTTT. The complete variable domain, with remaining parts taken from reference TRBV28 and TRBJ1-1, reads DVKVTQSSRYLVKRTGEKVFLECVQDMDHENMFWYRQDPGLGLRLIYFSYDVKMKEKGDIPEGYSVSREKKERFSLILESASTNQTSMYLCARNFAYGIPEAFFGQGTRLTVV.

This clonotype showed up just once. A much larger clone differs from this one at a single base, so this may be a read error. The chain couples TRBV6-4 to TRBJ2-3; D may be TRBD2 (6 bases). CDR1 is MRHNA and CDR2 is SNTAGT in the germline V gene. This CDR3 comprises 13 residues. The CDR3 coding sequence is TGTGCCAGCAGTGTGCTAGCGTCAGATACGCCGTATTTT. Its protein product is CASSVLASDTPYF.

V usage is TRBV29-1 and J usage is TRBJ1-5; D possibly corresponds to TRBD1 (5 bases). V lost 8 bases and J lost 4, with 18 bases in between. The CDR3 length is 14 residues. The germline V gene encodes CDR1 SQVTM and CDR2 ANQGSEA. CDR3 sequence reads: CSIGGRGQNQPQHF. The CDR3 DNA is TGCAGCATTGGAGGGAGGGGCCAAAATCAGCCCCAGCATTTT.

Only a few counts were recorded for this clonotype. The junction and the germline gene differ at one end; a read error may be behind it. The genes are TRBV5-6 and TRBJ1-1; no definite D call. CDR3 length: 14 amino acids. Looked up from germline, CDR1 is SGHDT and CDR2 is YYEEEE. CDR3 DNA sequence: TGTACCAGCAGCTTGTCGCTGTCCAGGCGGGAAGCTTTCTTT. It codes for CTSSLSLSRREAFF.

A note on this clonotype: One junction end does not reproduce the germline sequence, and a read error may be involved. The rearrangement links TRBV11-2 to TRBJ2-3, with 9 bases lining up with TRBD2. CDR1 is SGHAT, CDR2 FQNNGV, per germline. CDR3 size: 17 residues. The CDR3 DNA follows: TGTGCCCGCAGCTTGGAGCCGGGACTAGCTGGAGCAGATACGCAGTATTTT. Its protein product is CARSLEPGLAGADTQYF. The full variable domain, in which reference TRBV11-2 and TRBJ2-3 provide the parts outside the CDR3, is EAGVAQSPRYKIIEKRQSVAFWCNPISGHATLYWYQQILGQGPKLLIQFQNNGVVDDSQLPKDRFSAERLKGVDSTLKIQPAKLEDSAVYLCARSLEPGLAGADTQYFGPGTRLTVL.

Remarks on this clonotype: The conserved phenylalanine or tryptophan normally closing the CDR3 is absent here, so this likely arose from a read error. The V and J genes are TRBV7-2 and TRBJ2-1; D is ambiguous. The germline V gene encodes CDR1 SGHTA and CDR2 FQGNSA. The CDR3 sequence is 14 residues long. Here the CDR3 reads CATSLHRNYNEQFL. The CDR3 bases are TGTGCCACCAGCTTACATCGGAACTACAATGAGCAGTTCTTA.

Points on this clonotype: One end of the junction does not line up with germline, which may come from a read error. CDR3 protein: CSASSVRVINTETFF. CDR3 DNA: TGCAGTGCTAGTTCGGTTAGGGTCATAAACACTGAAACTTTCTTT. This rearrangement joins TRBV20-1 to TRBJ1-1; D unclear. The germline V gene encodes CDR1 DFQATT and CDR2 SNEGSKA (reference sequence). CDR3 length: 15 residues.